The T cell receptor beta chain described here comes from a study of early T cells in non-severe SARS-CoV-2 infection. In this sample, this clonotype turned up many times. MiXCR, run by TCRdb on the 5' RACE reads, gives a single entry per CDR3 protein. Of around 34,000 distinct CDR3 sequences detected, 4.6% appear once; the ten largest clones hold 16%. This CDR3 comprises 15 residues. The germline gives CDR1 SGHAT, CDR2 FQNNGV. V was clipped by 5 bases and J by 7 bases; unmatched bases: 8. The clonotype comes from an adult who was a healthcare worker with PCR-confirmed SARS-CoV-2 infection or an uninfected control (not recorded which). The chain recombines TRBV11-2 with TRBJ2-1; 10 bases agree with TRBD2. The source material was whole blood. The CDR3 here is CASSGSAGGQNEQFF. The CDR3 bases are TGTGCCAGCAGCGGATCAGCGGGGGGGCAGAATGAGCAGTTCTTC.